These T cell receptor beta chains were read from a single sample in a study of blood T cells in healthy people across ages. TCRdb used MiXCR to reprocess the 5' RACE reads, holding one entry per CDR3 protein. The table shows fewer than 900,000 distinct CDR3 sequences, with around 46% occurring only once. Sequencing used blood. These receptors were taken from a woman aged 60-70 years in good health. Both conserved end residues are part of each CDR3. Fields, in order: clone size, J gene, D gene, V gene, CDR3 DNA, CDR3 protein. The D gene is left open where the match is weak. Part of the rows lack a size; the others show once, few, many or a class for expanded clones.

>many|TRBJ2-7|TRBD2|TRBV5-5
TGTGCCAGCAGCTTCATTCCCCTAGCGGGAGAGATTGTTGGCGAGCAGTACTTC
CASSFIPLAGEIVGEQYF
>.|TRBJ1-3|.|TRBV18
TGTGCCAGCTCCGAGGCGGAGGGAAGCTCTGGAAACACCATATATTTT
CASSEAEGSSGNTIYF
>.|TRBJ2-2|TRBD1|TRBV10-1
TGCGCCAGCAGTGAGGGACAGGGAGCCACCGGGGAGCTGTTTTTT
CASSEGQGATGELFF
>.|TRBJ2-7|.|TRBV20-1
TGCAGTGCTAGACTAGCTGATAAATACGAGCAGTACTTC
CSARLADKYEQYF
>.|TRBJ2-2|TRBD2|TRBV20-1
TGCAGTGCTAGACGAGGCGGGAGTACCGGGGAGCTGTTTTTT
CSARRGGSTGELFF
>.|TRBJ1-2|.|TRBV25-1
TGTGCCAGCAGTGAATTCAGACAGAACTATGGCTACACCTTC
CASSEFRQNYGYTF
>.|TRBJ2-7|.|TRBV27
TGTGCCAGCAGTTTTGACAGACCCCCTAGCGAGCAGTACTTC
CASSFDRPPSEQYF
>many|TRBJ1-5|TRBD1|TRBV5-1
TGCGCCAGCAGCCCCGGGACAGGGGCGGGACAGCCCCAGCATTTT
CASSPGTGAGQPQHF
>few|TRBJ2-2|.|TRBV9
TGTGCCAGCAGCGCTCAAGCGGAGAACACCGGGGAGCTGTTTTTT
CASSAQAENTGELFF
>.|TRBJ2-3|.|TRBV18
TGTGCCAGCTCAGACCCCGATACGCAGTATTTT
CASSDPDTQYF
>.|TRBJ2-7|TRBD1|TRBV6-5
TGTGCCAGCAGAACGGGACAGGGTTTCAACGAGCAGTACTTC
CASRTGQGFNEQYF
>.|TRBJ2-7|TRBD2|TRBV12-3/TRBV12-4
TGTGCCTGCGGGACTAGCGGGAGTTACGAGCAGTACTTC
CACGTSGSYEQYF
>.|TRBJ2-5|.|TRBV18
TGTGCCAGCTCACCCTCCTCAGCAGAGACCCAGTACTTC
CASSPSSAETQYF
>.|TRBJ2-5|.|TRBV28
TGTGCCAGCAGTTTACGGACGGGGGAGCAGTACTTC
CASSLRTGEQYF
>once|TRBJ1-1|.|TRBV12-5
TGTGCTAGTGGTTTGGTTGCCAGGAACACTGAAGCTTTCTTT
CASGLVARNTEAFF
>.|TRBJ2-7|TRBD2|TRBV7-9
TGTGCCAGCAGCTTCCCTCTAAGGGGCGGGAGGTTCCCCGAGCAGTACTTC
CASSFPLRGGRFPEQYF
>.|TRBJ1-5|TRBD1|TRBV6-2/TRBV6-3
TGTGTCAGCAGACTCCCAGGGGGTGGACAGCCCCAGCATTTT
CVSRLPGGGQPQHF
>.|TRBJ1-1|.|TRBV20-1
TGCAGTGCTAGGACGGGGTCTAGGGACGCTGAAGCTTTCTTT
CSARTGSRDAEAFF
>.|TRBJ2-7|.|TRBV12-3/TRBV12-4
TGTGCCAGCAGTCGTTTCACCTACGAGCAGTACTTC
CASSRFTYEQYF
>.|TRBJ2-7|.|TRBV29-1
TGCAGCGTTGGTGGGGGGGAGACAGGGAACTACGAGCAGTACTTC
CSVGGGETGNYEQYF
>once|TRBJ2-2|TRBD2|TRBV12-3/TRBV12-4
TGTGCCAGCAGCCACCGCCCGGGACTAGCCGGGGAGCTGTTTTTT
CASSHRPGLAGELFF
>.|TRBJ2-1|.|TRBV4-2
TGTGCCAGCAGCCAAGACGATAACGATCACAATGAGCAGTTCTTC
CASSQDDNDHNEQFF
>.|TRBJ2-7|.|TRBV11-2
TGTGCCAGCAGCAGTAACCGGGCGGGGCGGGATTATGAGCAGTACTTC
CASSSNRAGRDYEQYF
>.|TRBJ1-1|.|TRBV11-2
TGTGCCAGCAGATGGGGGCCTATGAACACTGAAGCTTTCTTT
CASRWGPMNTEAFF
>.|TRBJ2-7|TRBD2|TRBV9
TGTGCCAGCAGCCCGTACCAGGGACTAGCGGGAGCCTACGAGCAGTACTTC
CASSPYQGLAGAYEQYF
>.|TRBJ2-1|TRBD2|TRBV20-1
TGCAGTGCTACCTCCCCGGGGGGTTTCCGTAATGAGCAGTTCTTC
CSATSPGGFRNEQFF
>.|TRBJ2-1|TRBD1|TRBV6-6
TGTGCCAGCAGTTCGACAGGGGTAGGCGAGCAGTTCTTC
CASSSTGVGEQFF
>.|TRBJ2-6|.|TRBV14
TGTGCCAGCAGCCAAGAGGGTAGGCCCGGGGCCAACGTCCTGACTTTC
CASSQEGRPGANVLTF
>.|TRBJ1-1|.|TRBV11-2
TGTGCCAGCAGCTTACTGGGGAGTCCGGCTTTCTTT
CASSLLGSPAFF
>few|TRBJ1-1|.|TRBV7-9
TGTGCCAGCAGCTTAGTTAGGAACACTGAAGCTTTCTTT
CASSLVRNTEAFF
>few|TRBJ2-7|.|TRBV3-1
TGTGCCAGCAGCCCCTGGGCAGGCTCCTACGAGCAGTACTTC
CASSPWAGSYEQYF
>.|TRBJ2-1|.|TRBV6-1
TGTGCCAGCAGCGGTACTACGGCCTCCTACAATGAGCAGTTCTTC
CASSGTTASYNEQFF
>once|TRBJ2-3|.|TRBV27
TGTGCCAGCAGTTCCCCAACTAGTAGCCTTGGCACAGATACGCAGTATTTT
CASSSPTSSLGTDTQYF
>few|TRBJ2-1|TRBD2|TRBV9
TGTGCCAGCAGCGTCTGGACTAGCGGGAATGAGCAGTTCTTC
CASSVWTSGNEQFF
>many|TRBJ2-1|TRBD2|TRBV20-1
TGCACTAGCGGGAGATTTTATGAGCAGTTCTTC
CTSGRFYEQFF
>.|TRBJ1-4|.|TRBV6-1
TGTGCCAGCAGCCCCAATTATGGCGGAGCAACTAATGAAAAACTGTTTTTT
CASSPNYGGATNEKLFF
>few|TRBJ2-3|.|TRBV20-1
TGCAGTGCTAGAGGAACTAGCTTTGGCCTTACAGATACGCAGTATTTT
CSARGTSFGLTDTQYF
>few|TRBJ2-1|TRBD2|TRBV11-2
TGTGCCAGCAGCTCGAGGCCGGGGGGTAATGAGCAGTTCTTC
CASSSRPGGNEQFF
>once|TRBJ1-5|.|TRBV15
TGTGCCACCAGCAGAGTCTCCAACGCTGGCAATCAGCCCCAGCATTTT
CATSRVSNAGNQPQHF
>few|TRBJ2-1|.|TRBV7-2
TGTGCCAGCAGCTTACTGGCAGCTTACAATGAGCAGTTCTTC
CASSLLAAYNEQFF
>many|TRBJ1-6|TRBD1|TRBV11-2
TGTGCCAGCAGCTTGGGACAGGATAATTCACCCCTCCACTTT
CASSLGQDNSPLHF
>many|TRBJ2-5|.|TRBV5-1
TGCGCCAGCAGCTTCGCAGGGCGAGGAGAGACCCAGTACTTC
CASSFAGRGETQYF
>.|TRBJ1-4|.|TRBV9
TGTGCCAGCAGCGTAGACATCGGAGGTGTAAATGAAAAACTGTTTTTT
CASSVDIGGVNEKLFF
>.|TRBJ2-1|TRBD2|TRBV20-1
TGCAGTGCTAGGGCACCGGGACTAGGAAACGTTGAGCAGTTCTTC
CSARAPGLGNVEQFF
>few|TRBJ2-2|.|TRBV5-1
TGCGCCAGCAGTCCGACAGAGACCGCCGGGGAGCTGTTTTTT
CASSPTETAGELFF